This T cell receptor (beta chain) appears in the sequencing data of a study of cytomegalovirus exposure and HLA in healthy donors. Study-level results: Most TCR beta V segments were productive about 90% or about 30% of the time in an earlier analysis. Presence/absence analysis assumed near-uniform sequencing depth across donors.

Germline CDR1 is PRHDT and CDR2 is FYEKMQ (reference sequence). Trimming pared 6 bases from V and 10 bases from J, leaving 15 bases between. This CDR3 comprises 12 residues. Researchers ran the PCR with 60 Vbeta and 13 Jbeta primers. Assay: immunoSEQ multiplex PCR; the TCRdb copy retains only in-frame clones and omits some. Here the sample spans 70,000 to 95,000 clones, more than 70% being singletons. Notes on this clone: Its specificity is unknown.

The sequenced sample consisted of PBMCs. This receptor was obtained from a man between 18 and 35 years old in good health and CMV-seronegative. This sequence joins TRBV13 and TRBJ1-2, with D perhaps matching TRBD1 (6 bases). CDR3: CASREQGLTYTF. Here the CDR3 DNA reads TGTGCCAGCAGAGAACAGGGTTTAACCTACACCTTC.